The T cell receptor (beta chain) under discussion was sequenced for a study of siplizumab effects on memory and regulatory T cells. Notes on the study in general: Roughly 80-96% of proliferating CD4+ or CD8+ clones lacked a naive or memory phenotype that could be assigned. Siplizumab caused a significant drop in alloreactive sequences traceable to unstimulated CD4+ memory cells. Mappable alloreactive CD4+ clones came from Treg cells 68.8% of the time on average with siplizumab, against about 25% in controls. Confirmation that proliferating Tregs from siplizumab cultures had suppressive function was not obtained.

Details on this clone: Its antigen is still unknown.

The repertoire was sequenced with immunoSEQ multiplex PCR; TCRdb's copy has only in-frame clones and lacks some. The sample carries 100,000 or so clones, 92% recorded once. This CDR3 spans 17 amino acids. J gave up 1 base and V 2 bases, and 5 bases lay outside the gene matches. Germline V lookup: CDR1 SGHRS, CDR2 YFSETQ. V usage is TRBV5-1 and J usage is TRBJ2-6; the match to TRBD1 covers 8 bases. The sample comprised non-Treg CD4+ T cells sorted from blood. This clonotype was obtained from a human donor in good health. The CDR3 reads CASSFGQGASGANVLTF. CDR3 bases: TGCGCCAGCAGCTTTGGGCAGGGGGCTTCTGGGGCCAACGTCCTGACTTTC.